One T cell receptor (beta chain) is described in this entry. This record comes from a study of cytomegalovirus exposure and HLA in healthy donors. This CDR3 contains 15 residues. V lost 6 bases to trimming and J lost 4 bases; unmatched junction nucleotides: 4. CDR1 and CDR2 from the germline V gene are MNHNS and SASEGT. In the PCR, 60 Vbeta and 13 Jbeta primers were used. Assay used: immunoSEQ multiplex PCR; TCRdb lists only in-frame clones, some missing. The sample records more than 95,000 clones, roughly 79% being singletons. The sequenced sample consisted of PBMCs. This receptor was taken from a man aged 55-75 years in good health and CMV-seropositive. This chain connects TRBV6-1 to TRBJ1-6; the match to TRBD1 covers 9 bases. CDR3 DNA: TGTGCCAGCAGGCCCGGGACAGGGTATAATTCACCCCTCCACTTT. The encoded protein is CASRPGTGYNSPLHF.